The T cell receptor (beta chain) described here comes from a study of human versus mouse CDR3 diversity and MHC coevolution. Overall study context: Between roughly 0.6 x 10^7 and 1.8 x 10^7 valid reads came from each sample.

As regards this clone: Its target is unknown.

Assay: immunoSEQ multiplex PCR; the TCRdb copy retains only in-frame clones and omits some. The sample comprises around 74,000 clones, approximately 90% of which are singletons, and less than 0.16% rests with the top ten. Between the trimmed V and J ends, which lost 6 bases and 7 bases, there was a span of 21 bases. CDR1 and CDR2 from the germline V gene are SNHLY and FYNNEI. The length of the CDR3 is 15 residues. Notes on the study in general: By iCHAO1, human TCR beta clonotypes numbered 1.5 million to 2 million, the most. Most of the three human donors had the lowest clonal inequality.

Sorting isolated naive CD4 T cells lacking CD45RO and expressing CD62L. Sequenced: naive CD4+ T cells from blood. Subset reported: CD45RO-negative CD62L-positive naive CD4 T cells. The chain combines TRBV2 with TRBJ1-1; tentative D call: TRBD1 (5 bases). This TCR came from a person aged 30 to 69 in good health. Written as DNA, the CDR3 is TGTGCCAGCAGGGGGGAAGGAGGGGCATTCGATGAAGCTTTCTTT. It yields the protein CASRGEGGAFDEAFF.